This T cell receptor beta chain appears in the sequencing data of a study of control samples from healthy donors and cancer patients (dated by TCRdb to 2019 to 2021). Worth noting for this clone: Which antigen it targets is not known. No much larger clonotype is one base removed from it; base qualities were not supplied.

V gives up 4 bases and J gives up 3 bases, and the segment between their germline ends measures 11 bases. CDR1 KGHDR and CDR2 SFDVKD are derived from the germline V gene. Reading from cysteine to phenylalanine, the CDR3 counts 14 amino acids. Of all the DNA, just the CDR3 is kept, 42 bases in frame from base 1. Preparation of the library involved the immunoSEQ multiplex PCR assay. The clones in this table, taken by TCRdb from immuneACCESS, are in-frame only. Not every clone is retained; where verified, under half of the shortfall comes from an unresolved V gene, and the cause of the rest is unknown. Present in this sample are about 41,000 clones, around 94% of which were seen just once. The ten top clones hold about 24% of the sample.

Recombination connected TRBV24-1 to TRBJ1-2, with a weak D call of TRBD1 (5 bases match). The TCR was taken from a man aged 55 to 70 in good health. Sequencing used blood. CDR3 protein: CATSDPRAYYGYTF. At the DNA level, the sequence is TGTGCCACCAGTGACCCCAGGGCTTACTATGGCTACACCTTC.